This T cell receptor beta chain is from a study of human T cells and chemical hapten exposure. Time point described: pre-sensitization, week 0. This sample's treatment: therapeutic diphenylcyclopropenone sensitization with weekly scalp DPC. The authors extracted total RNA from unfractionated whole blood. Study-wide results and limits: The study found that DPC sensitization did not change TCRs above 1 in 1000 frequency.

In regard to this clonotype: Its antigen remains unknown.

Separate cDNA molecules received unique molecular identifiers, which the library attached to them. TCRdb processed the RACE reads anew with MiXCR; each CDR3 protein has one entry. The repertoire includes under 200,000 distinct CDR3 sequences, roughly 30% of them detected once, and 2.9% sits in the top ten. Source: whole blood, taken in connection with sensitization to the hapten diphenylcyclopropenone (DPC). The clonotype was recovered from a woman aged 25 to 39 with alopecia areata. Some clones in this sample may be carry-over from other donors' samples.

The CDR3: CASSQEGQQPQHF. In DNA form, the CDR3 reads TGTGCCAGCAGCCAGGAAGGACAGCAGCCCCAGCATTTT. The rearrangement links TRBV3-1 to TRBJ1-5, with D possibly matching TRBD1 (6 bases). The CDR3 extends over 13 amino acids. Germline V lookup: CDR1 LGHDT, CDR2 YNNKEL (reference sequence). The V and J ends lost 3 bases and 7 bases respectively, with 10 bases between them.